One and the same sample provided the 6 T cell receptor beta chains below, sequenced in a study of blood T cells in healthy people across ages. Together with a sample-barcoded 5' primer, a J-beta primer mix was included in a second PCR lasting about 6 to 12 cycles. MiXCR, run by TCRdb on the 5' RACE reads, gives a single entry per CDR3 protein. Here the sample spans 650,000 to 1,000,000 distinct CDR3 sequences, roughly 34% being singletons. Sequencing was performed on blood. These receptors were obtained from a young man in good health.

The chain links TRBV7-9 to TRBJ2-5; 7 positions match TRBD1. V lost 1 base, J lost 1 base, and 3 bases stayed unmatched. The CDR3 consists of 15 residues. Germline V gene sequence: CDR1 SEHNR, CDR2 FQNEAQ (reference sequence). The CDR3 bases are TGTGCCAGCAGCTTAGTCAGGGACAGCCAAGAGACCCAGTACTTC. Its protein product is CASSLVRDSQETQYF.

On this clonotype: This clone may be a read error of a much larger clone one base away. The CDR3 sequence is CASSLTGGSSYNEQYF. The CDR3 bases are TGTGCCAGCAGCTTGACGGGTGGGAGCTCCTACAATGAGCAGTACTTC. The chain combines TRBV7-2 with TRBJ2-1; maybe TRBD2 (5 bases). The J call may not be correct, given that the DNA end is closer to TRBJ2-7. CDR1 and CDR2 from the germline V gene are SGHTA and FQGNSA. The CDR3 has 16 residues.

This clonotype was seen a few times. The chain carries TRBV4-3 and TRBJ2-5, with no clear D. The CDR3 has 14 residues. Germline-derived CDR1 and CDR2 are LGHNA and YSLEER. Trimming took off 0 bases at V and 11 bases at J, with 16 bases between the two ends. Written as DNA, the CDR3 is TGCGCCAGCAGCCAAGATGGGTCGAGGCCTGAGCAGTACTTC. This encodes CASSQDGSRPEQYF.

The CDR3 region is CATSIGQTNTEAFF. CDR3 nucleotide sequence: TGTGCCACCAGCATAGGACAGACGAACACTGAAGCTTTCTTT. This chain joins TRBV15 and TRBJ1-1; TRBD1 might be the D (6 bases). Trimming pared 4 bases from V and 1 base from J, leaving 10 bases between. This CDR3 has 14 residues. Germline V gene data show CDR1 as LNHNV and CDR2 as YYDKDF (reference sequence).

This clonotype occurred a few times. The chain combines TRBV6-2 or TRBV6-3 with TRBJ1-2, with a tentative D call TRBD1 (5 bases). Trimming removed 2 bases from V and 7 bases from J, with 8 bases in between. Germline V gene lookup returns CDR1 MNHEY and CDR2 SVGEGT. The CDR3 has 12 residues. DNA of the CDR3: TGTGCCAGCAGTTACCCCCAGGGTGGCTACACCTTC. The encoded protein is CASSYPQGGYTF.

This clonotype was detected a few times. The CDR3 bases are TGTGCCAGCAGCCAAGGGTTCCCCGATGAGCAGTTCTTC. This codes for CASSQGFPDEQFF. The chain combines TRBV14 with TRBJ2-1; D remains ambiguous. V was cut by 1 base and J by 8 bases, with 9 bases left in between. Germline V gene lookup returns CDR1 SGHDN and CDR2 FVKESK. The CDR3 length is 13 residues. The full variable domain, its missing parts supplied by reference TRBV14 and TRBJ2-1, is EAGVTQFPSHSVIEKGQTVTLRCDPISGHDNLYWYRRVMGKEIKFLLHFVKESKQDESGMPNNRFLAERTGGTYSTLKVQPAELEDSGVYFCASSQGFPDEQFFGPGTRLTVL.